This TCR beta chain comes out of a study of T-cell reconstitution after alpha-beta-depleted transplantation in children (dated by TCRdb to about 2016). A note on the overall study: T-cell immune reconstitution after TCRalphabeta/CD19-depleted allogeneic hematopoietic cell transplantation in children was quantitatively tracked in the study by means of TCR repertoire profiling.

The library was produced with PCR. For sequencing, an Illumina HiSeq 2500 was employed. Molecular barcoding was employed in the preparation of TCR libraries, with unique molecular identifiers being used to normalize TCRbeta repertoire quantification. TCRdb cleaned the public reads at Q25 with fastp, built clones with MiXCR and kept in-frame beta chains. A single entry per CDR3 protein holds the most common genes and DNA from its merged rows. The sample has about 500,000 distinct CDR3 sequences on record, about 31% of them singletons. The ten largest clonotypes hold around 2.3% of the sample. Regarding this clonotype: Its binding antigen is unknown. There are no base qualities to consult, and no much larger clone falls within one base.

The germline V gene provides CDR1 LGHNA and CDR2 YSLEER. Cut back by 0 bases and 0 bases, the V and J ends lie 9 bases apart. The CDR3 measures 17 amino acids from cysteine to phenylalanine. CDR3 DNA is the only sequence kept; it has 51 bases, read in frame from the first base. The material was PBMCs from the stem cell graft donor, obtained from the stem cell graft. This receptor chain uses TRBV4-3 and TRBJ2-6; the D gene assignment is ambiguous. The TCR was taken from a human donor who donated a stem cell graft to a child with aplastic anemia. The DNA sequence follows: TGCGCCAGCAGCCAAGATCCCCCCGGCTCTGGGGCCAACGTCCTGACTTTC. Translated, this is CASSQDPPGSGANVLTF.